This passage covers 23 T cell receptor beta chains from one sample sequenced in a study of CD8 T cells in Susac syndrome. Reverse transcription used about 0.45 to 1 ug RNA and random hexamers. In TCRdb, the immunoSEQ multiplex PCR reads were re-called with MiXCR into one record per CDR3 protein. In the table there are about 300,000 distinct CDR3 sequences, 75% to 90% of which are singletons. The specimen was CD8+ T cells from PBMCs. The receptors here all came from a human donor with multiple sclerosis.

The chain joins TRBV7-9 to TRBJ2-7, with TRBD1 matching over 10 bases. Germline CDR1 SEHNR, CDR2 FQNEAQ (reference sequence). The CDR3 length is 17 residues. V lost 4 bases and J lost 0; bases outside the gene matches: 9. The CDR3 nucleotides are TGTGCCAGCAGCTCAAACGACAGGGGGCTCTTCTCCTACGAGCAGTACTTC. The encoded protein is CASSSNDRGLFSYEQYF.

The chain recombines TRBV20-1 with TRBJ2-7; D assignment may be TRBD1 or TRBD2 (5 bases each). From germline, CDR1 is DFQATT and CDR2 SNEGSKA (reference sequence). The CDR3 is 15 amino acids. V lost 0 bases, J lost 3 bases, and 15 bases lay in between. The DNA of the CDR3 is TGCAGTGCTAGAGATGGGCCAGGGAGTCTCTACGAGCAGTACTTC. Translating gives CSARDGPGSLYEQYF.

The V and J genes are TRBV27 and TRBJ2-2; D unresolved. The germline gives CDR1 MNHEY, CDR2 SMNVEV (reference sequence). The CDR3 runs to 14 residues. Trimming shortened V by 2 bases and J by 1 base, and 5 bases separated the two germline ends. The CDR3 sequence: CASSLNENTGELFF. CDR3 sequence (DNA): TGTGCCAGCAGTTTAAACGAGAACACCGGGGAGCTGTTTTTT.

The chain joins TRBV6-4 to TRBJ2-2; D possibly corresponds to TRBD2 (5 bases). Trimming shortened V by 0 bases and J by 1 base, and 6 bases separated the two germline ends. Per the germline V gene, CDR1 is MRHNA and CDR2 is SNTAGT. This CDR3 comprises 15 residues. Written as DNA, the CDR3 is TGTGCCAGCAGTGACTCCCGGGAGAACACCGGGGAGCTGTTTTTT. Protein sequence: CASSDSRENTGELFF.

This chain joins TRBV7-6 and TRBJ2-3; a weak D match, TRBD1 (6 bases). V was trimmed by 3 bases and J by 7 bases, leaving 20 bases between them. Germline V gives CDR1 SGHVS, CDR2 FNYEAQ. The CDR3 consists of 16 residues. The CDR3 DNA reads as TGTGCCAGCAGCTTGGTTCGGGACAATAAACCAAATACGCAGTATTTT. Translated, it gives CASSLVRDNKPNTQYF.

The chain couples TRBV20-1 to TRBJ2-7, with D possibly called TRBD1 or TRBD2 (5 bases each). This CDR3 is built from 14 residues. Germline loops: CDR1 DFQATT, CDR2 SNEGSKA (reference sequence). V was trimmed by 0 bases and J by 3 bases, leaving 12 bases between them. CDR3 sequence: CSARELGPLYEQYF. As DNA, the CDR3 is TGCAGTGCTAGAGAGTTGGGACCTCTCTACGAGCAGTACTTC.

The gene calls are TRBV7-3 and TRBJ2-5; 9 bases align to TRBD2. The CDR3 consists of 14 residues. CDR1 and CDR2 (germline): SGHTA, FQGTGA. Trimming at V came to 4 bases and at J to 5 bases, leaving 5 bases not matched to a gene. CDR3 loop: CASSSSGIRETQYF. For the CDR3, the DNA is TGTGCCAGCAGCTCTAGCGGGATTCGGGAGACCCAGTACTTC.

The genes are TRBV2 and TRBJ1-3; no reliable D call. In germline, CDR1 is SNHLY, CDR2 FYNNEI. Trimming pared 3 bases from V and 2 bases from J, leaving 14 bases between. There are 16 residues in the CDR3. CDR3 in amino acids: CASSDWVSLTGNTIYF. The CDR3 coding sequence is TGTGCCAGCAGTGATTGGGTCAGTTTAACTGGAAACACCATATATTTT.

The chain carries TRBV5-1 and TRBJ2-4, with TRBD2 matching over 8 bases. In germline, CDR1 is SGHRS, CDR2 YFSETQ. V was pared by 0 bases and J by 8 bases, with 7 bases of the junction left unmatched. The CDR3 length is 15 residues. The CDR3 protein is CASSLVSGVPDIQYF. Here the CDR3 DNA reads TGCGCCAGCAGCTTGGTTAGCGGGGTTCCAGACATTCAGTACTTC.

The rearrangement links TRBV6-2 or TRBV6-3 to TRBJ2-7, with TRBD1 identical over 10 bases. Germline CDR1 is MNHEY and CDR2 is SVGEGT. CDR3 length equals 14 residues. Germline trimming cut 6 bases from V and 1 base from J; bases unmatched to any gene: 3. CDR3 DNA: TGTGCCAGCAGCCGGGGACAGGGGTCCTACGAGCAGTACTTC. It specifies CASSRGQGSYEQYF.

This clonotype was seen once. This chain uses TRBV28 with TRBJ2-5; unclear D gene. Trimming removed 4 bases at V and 0 bases at J, with 12 bases between. The CDR3 is 15 amino acids. Looked up from germline, CDR1 is MDHEN and CDR2 is SYDVKM. CDR3 in DNA: TGTGCCAGCAGTTCCTACAGATTGTACCAAGAGACCCAGTACTTC. Translating it yields CASSSYRLYQETQYF.

The chain employs TRBV6-2 or TRBV6-3 and TRBJ2-7, with TRBD2 matching over 9 bases. V trimming: 8 bases; J trimming: 6 bases; junction bases outside the gene matches: 17. Germline assignment: CDR1 MNHEY and CDR2 SVGEGT. The CDR3 totals 16 residues. CDR3 sequence (DNA): TGTGCCAGCGATTCGACTTTGTGGCGGGAGGGAGGCGAGCAGTACTTC. Encoded protein: CASDSTLWREGGEQYF.

The rearrangement joins TRBV28 to TRBJ2-4; D perhaps matches TRBD2 (6 bases). V was shortened by 5 bases and J by 0 bases, with 20 bases between the two germline ends. There are 18 residues in the CDR3. Germline V CDR1 and CDR2: MDHEN, SYDVKM. The CDR3, as DNA: TGTGCCAGCAGTCCTGGAGAGGACTATCCATTAGCCAAAAACATTCAGTACTTC. It codes for CASSPGEDYPLAKNIQYF.

The chain uses TRBV30 and TRBJ2-1; no reliable D call. The germline V and J ends were trimmed by 0 bases and 4 bases, with 10 bases remaining between them. This CDR3 spans 14 amino acids. Germline loops: CDR1 GTSNPN, CDR2 SVGIG (reference sequence). The CDR3 DNA reads as TGTGCCTGGAGTGTAAAAGGACCTTACAATGAGCAGTTCTTC. Translating gives CAWSVKGPYNEQFF.

The gene calls are TRBV15 and TRBJ1-3; no clear D. Germline V gene data show CDR1 as LNHNV and CDR2 as YYDKDF (reference sequence). This CDR3 is 17 amino acids long. Trimming stripped 0 bases from V and 0 bases from J, with 12 bases between. The CDR3 reads CATSRDPDDNSGNTIYF. CDR3 sequence (DNA): TGTGCCACCAGCAGAGACCCCGACGACAACTCTGGAAACACCATATATTTT.

This chain connects TRBV24-1 to TRBJ2-3; TRBD2 might be the D (5 bases). The germline V gene encodes CDR1 KGHDR and CDR2 SFDVKD. This CDR3 has 15 residues. V gave up 1 base and J gave up 5 bases, with 12 bases separating them. CDR3 loop: CATSDFSASGDTQYF. For the CDR3, the DNA is TGTGCCACCAGTGATTTTAGCGCATCTGGAGATACGCAGTATTTT.

On this clonotype itself: Mismatch with germline at one junction end may stem from a read error. J is TRBJ2-7 and V is TRBV27, with 7 bases fitting TRBD2. The CDR3 length is 15 residues. Germline V lookup: CDR1 MNHEY, CDR2 SMNVEV (reference sequence). CDR3 sequence reads: CASSLRLAENYGQYF. The DNA for the CDR3 is TGTGCCAGCAGCTTAAGGCTAGCGGAGAACTACGGGCAGTACTTC.

The rearrangement links TRBV5-4 to TRBJ1-1; D gene unclear. Trimming removed 4 bases at V and 3 bases at J, with 10 bases between. Germline lookup yields CDR1 SGHNT and CDR2 YYREEE (reference sequence). This CDR3 spans 13 amino acids. The CDR3, as DNA: TGTGCCAGCAGCCCGGGTAGCGACACTGAAGCTTTCTTT. It codes for CASSPGSDTEAFF.

The J gene is TRBJ2-7, the V gene TRBV5-1, with D tentatively TRBD1 (6 bases). Trimming shortened V by 4 bases and J by 4 bases, and 18 bases separated the two germline ends. The germline V gene encodes CDR1 SGHRS and CDR2 YFSETQ. The CDR3 contains 15 residues. CDR3 loop: CASSLLLGADYEQYF. The CDR3 nucleotides are TGCGCCAGCAGCCTCTTGTTGGGGGCTGATTACGAGCAGTACTTC.

The chain has TRBV4-2 and TRBJ2-1; the D gene is possibly TRBD2 (6 bases). From germline, CDR1 is LGHNA and CDR2 YNFKEQ. This CDR3 spans 16 amino acids. V lost 0 bases and J lost 4, with 13 bases in between. The CDR3 here is CASSQDTAGSYNEQFF. Written as DNA, the CDR3 is TGTGCCAGCAGCCAAGATACGGCGGGGTCTTACAATGAGCAGTTCTTC.

The CDR3 loop reads CASSELGTGFEKLFF. Written as DNA, the CDR3 is TGTGCCAGCAGTGAATTGGGGACAGGGTTTGAAAAACTGTTTTTT. The gene calls are TRBV25-1 and TRBJ1-4; 9 bases map to TRBD1. Germline V gene lookup returns CDR1 MGHDK and CDR2 SYGVNS. This CDR3 spans 15 amino acids. With 1 base clipped from V and 7 bases from J, the junction kept 4 bases outside the gene matches.

The chain uses TRBV12-3 or TRBV12-4 and TRBJ2-5; D is unclear. V lost 7 bases to trimming and J lost 4 bases, with 16 bases between them. The CDR3 totals 14 residues. The CDR3 loop reads CASTSVEERETQYF. In DNA, the CDR3 is TGTGCCAGCACCTCAGTCGAGGAGAGAGAGACCCAGTACTTC.

V is TRBV27 and J is TRBJ2-1, with 11 bases fitting TRBD1. Per germline, CDR1 MNHEY and CDR2 SMNVEV (reference sequence). CDR3 length: 14 residues. Germline trimming cut 6 bases from V and 12 bases from J; bases unmatched to any gene: 10. The CDR3 region has the DNA TGTGCCAGCAGCCCCGGGACAGGGGGAAAATGGCAGTTCTTC. Protein product: CASSPGTGGKWQFF.